A single sample gave rise to the 14 T cell receptor beta chains below, sequenced in a study of T cell responses to AZD1222 COVID-19 vaccine. The repertoire was sequenced with immunoSEQ multiplex PCR; TCRdb's copy has only in-frame clones and lacks some. The profile shows more than 85,000 clones, 60% to 80% of them singletons. Sequences were derived from peripheral blood, sampled on day 0 of AZD1222 vaccination. All receptors come from an adult in good health.

The V and J genes are TRBV5-1 and TRBJ1-3; D is ambiguous. V was trimmed by 4 bases and J by 0 bases, leaving 14 bases between them. CDR3 length: 16 residues. Germline CDR1 is SGHRS and CDR2 is YFSETQ. The chain's CDR3 is CASSPLGSYSGNTIYF. The CDR3 DNA reads as TGCGCCAGCAGCCCCCTCGGCAGCTACTCTGGAAACACCATATATTTT.

Of note for this clone: This sample includes further DNA sequences coding for the same CDR3. This chain links TRBV28 with TRBJ1-2; D is undetermined. The CDR3 spans 12 residues. The germline V and J ends were trimmed by 6 bases and 5 bases, with 10 bases remaining between them. From germline, CDR1 is MDHEN and CDR2 SYDVKM. The CDR3 loop reads CASSLRLYGYTF. CDR3 in DNA: TGTGCCAGCAGCCTCAGGCTTTATGGCTACACCTTC.

V usage is TRBV7-2 and J usage is TRBJ1-1, with D unclear. Looked up from germline, CDR1 is SGHTA and CDR2 is FQGNSA. Trimming shortened V by 6 bases and J by 4 bases, and 18 bases separated the two germline ends. This CDR3 spans 15 amino acids. CDR3 DNA: TGTGCCAGCAGACCCAGGACGGTTTTCGGCACTGAAGCTTTCTTT. As protein: CASRPRTVFGTEAFF.

This clone has more than one count but fewer than ten. The CDR3 nucleotides read TGTGCCAGCAGTCCCCACCACTTTTACAGGGACGGCTCCTACGAGCAGTACTTC. Its translation: CASSPHHFYRDGSYEQYF. The chain combines TRBV28 with TRBJ2-7; possible D gene TRBD1, 6 bases. CDR3 length: 18 residues. V was shortened by 5 bases and J by 0 bases, with 23 bases between the two germline ends. CDR1 and CDR2 (germline): MDHEN, SYDVKM.

J is TRBJ1-2 and V is TRBV5-1, with unresolved D. The CDR3 runs 14 residues. Germline V lookup: CDR1 SGHRS, CDR2 YFSETQ. V dropped 2 bases and J dropped 4 bases, with 12 bases sitting between them. CDR3 sequence reads: CASSFGTSGYGYTF. The DNA for the CDR3 is TGCGCCAGCAGCTTCGGAACATCTGGCTATGGCTACACCTTC.

This clone turned up a few times. The DNA of the CDR3 is TGTGCCAGCAGTTTAGCTAGCGGGAGAGCCGGGGAGCTGTTTTTT. Encoded protein: CASSLASGRAGELFF. The chain has TRBV28 and TRBJ2-2; TRBD2 matches at 10 bases. The V segment lost 2 bases and the J segment 6 bases; nucleotides outside the gene matches: 3. The length of the CDR3 is 15 residues. Germline values: CDR1 MDHEN, CDR2 SYDVKM.

This chain links TRBV3-1 (or the pseudogene TRBV3-2) with TRBJ2-1; D call uncertain. V was cut by 1 base and J by 12 bases, with 10 bases left in between. The CDR3 contains 12 residues. Germline CDR1 and CDR2: LGHDT and YNNKEL (reference sequence). The CDR3 region is CASSQVSQRQFF. As DNA, the CDR3 is TGTGCCAGCAGCCAAGTCTCTCAGCGGCAGTTCTTC.

Here the CDR3 DNA reads TGTGCCAGTAGCAGCACCCTCCGGGGTGAGCAGTTCTTC. Translating it yields CASSSTLRGEQFF. The rearrangement uses TRBV19 and TRBJ2-1, with D possibly being TRBD2 (5 bases). This CDR3 comprises 13 residues. The ends were cut back, 6 bases at V and 9 bases at J, with 15 bases in the middle. Germline CDR1 reads LNHDA; CDR2 reads SQIVND (reference sequence).

This chain joins TRBV6-5 and TRBJ2-1, with TRBD2 matching 8 bases. Unmatched junction bases numbered 5, after V lost 4 bases and J lost 3 bases. CDR3 size: 15 residues. The germline CDR1 and CDR2 sequences are MNHEY and SVGAGI. The CDR3 here is CASSSPTSGYNEQFF. CDR3 nucleotides: TGTGCCAGCAGTTCCCCCACTAGCGGCTACAATGAGCAGTTCTTC.

Written as DNA, the CDR3 is TGTGCCAGCAGTTTCCTACCTCAGGGGACAGGGCTCGGAGGCTACACCTTC. It is translated as CASSFLPQGTGLGGYTF. The V and J genes are TRBV28 and TRBJ1-2; the match to TRBD1 covers 9 bases. Germline CDR1 and CDR2: MDHEN and SYDVKM. This CDR3 is 17 amino acids long. V lost 3 bases and J lost 8; bases outside the gene matches: 16.

This sequence joins TRBV29-1 and TRBJ2-7; D ambiguous. The CDR3 loop spans 11 amino acids. V shed 4 bases and J shed 2 bases, with 6 bases lying between them. CDR1 is SQVTM and CDR2 is ANQGSEA in the germline V gene. The CDR3 loop is CSVGETYEQYF. The DNA of the CDR3 is TGCAGCGTTGGAGAGACCTACGAGCAGTACTTC.

The chain is built from TRBV5-1 and TRBJ1-5; weak D call: TRBD1 (6 bases). V was cut by 0 bases and J by 1 base, with 14 bases left in between. Germline V gives CDR1 SGHRS, CDR2 YFSETQ. The CDR3 is made up of 17 amino acids. The CDR3 DNA reads TGCGCCAGCAGCTTGGCCCCAGGGGCAGGGAGCAATCAGCCCCAGCATTTT. Protein sequence: CASSLAPGAGSNQPQHF.

Regarding this clone: One end of the junction does not line up with germline, which may come from a read error. The chain combines TRBV15 with TRBJ1-2, with 8 bases that match TRBD1. The CDR3 runs to 14 residues. Looked up from germline, CDR1 is LNHNV and CDR2 is YYDKDF (reference sequence). The CDR3, as DNA: TGTGCCACCAGCAGAGATGAGGGACAGGCTCTCGTAGTCTTC. Encoded protein: CATSRDEGQALVVF.

This clone occurred once. The rearrangement uses TRBV12-3 or TRBV12-4 and TRBJ1-1; tentative D call: TRBD1 (5 bases). V lost 5 bases to trimming and J lost 3 bases, with 7 bases between them. CDR3 length: 12 residues. The CDR3 region is CASSRQYTEAFF. For the CDR3, the DNA is TGTGCCAGCAGTCGACAGTACACTGAAGCTTTCTTT.